These T cell receptor beta chains were read from a single sample in a study of identical twins. TCRdb re-called the 5' RACE reads through MiXCR, storing one row per CDR3 protein. The sample carries hundreds of thousands of distinct CDR3 sequences, roughly 18% recorded once. A further study also used this sample, focusing on T cells expressing NK-cell markers.

The specimen sequenced was PBMCs. Receptors originate from a woman aged 18-29 years in good health. Each CDR3 is given with its conserved first and last residue. The order of the fields is D gene, J gene, V gene, clone size, CDR3 DNA, CDR3 protein. The D gene is left open where the match is weak. Not every row has a clone size; where given, it reads once, few, many or a size class.

D gene: TRBD2; J gene: TRBJ2-1; V gene: TRBV4-1; clone size: few; CDR3 DNA: TGCGCCAGCAGCCAAGTCAAGATAGCGGGAACGAGGGATGAGCAGTTCTTC; CDR3 protein: CASSQVKIAGTRDEQFF
D gene: TRBD2; J gene: TRBJ2-3; V gene: TRBV4-3; clone size: -; CDR3 DNA: TGCGCCAGCAGCCAAGATATCCTAGCGGGGAATACGCAGTATTTT; CDR3 protein: CASSQDILAGNTQYF
D gene: -; J gene: TRBJ2-1; V gene: TRBV7-2; clone size: few; CDR3 DNA: TGTGCCAGCAGCTTCCAGCGGGTATCAAATGAGCAGTTCTTC; CDR3 protein: CASSFQRVSNEQFF
D gene: -; J gene: TRBJ2-3; V gene: TRBV6-2/TRBV6-3; clone size: few; CDR3 DNA: TGTGCCAGCAGCAGACGGATTAACACAGATACGCAGTATTTT; CDR3 protein: CASSRRINTDTQYF
D gene: -; J gene: TRBJ2-1; V gene: TRBV6-1; clone size: few; CDR3 DNA: TGTGCCAGCAGCGCCTGGACTGGGGAGAATGAGCAGTTCTTC; CDR3 protein: CASSAWTGENEQFF
D gene: -; J gene: TRBJ2-7; V gene: TRBV11-2; clone size: -; CDR3 DNA: TGTGCCAGCAGCCGCTCCCTCGAGGGGGAACGAAATTCGGGGCAGTACTTC; CDR3 protein: CASSRSLEGERNSGQYF
D gene: -; J gene: TRBJ2-2; V gene: TRBV25-1; clone size: -; CDR3 DNA: TGTGCCAGCAGTGATCTCTTCAGCGGGACCGGGGAGCTGTTTTTT; CDR3 protein: CASSDLFSGTGELFF
D gene: -; J gene: TRBJ2-1; V gene: TRBV6-2/TRBV6-3; clone size: once; CDR3 DNA: TGTGCCAGCACCTCGGGACATGAGCAGTTCTTC; CDR3 protein: CASTSGHEQFF
D gene: -; J gene: TRBJ2-5; V gene: TRBV7-9; clone size: few; CDR3 DNA: TGTGCCAGCAGCTTACGCCTCAGGATGATTGCTGAGACCCAGTACTTC; CDR3 protein: CASSLRLRMIAETQYF
D gene: -; J gene: TRBJ1-1; V gene: TRBV12-3/TRBV12-4; clone size: few; CDR3 DNA: TGTGCCAGCAGTTTCTCCCGGACAGTTGAAGCTTTCTTT; CDR3 protein: CASSFSRTVEAFF
D gene: TRBD1; J gene: TRBJ2-7; V gene: TRBV20-1; clone size: few; CDR3 DNA: TGCAGTGCTCAAAGGGGCAGGGGGCCTTACGAGCAGTACTTC; CDR3 protein: CSAQRGRGPYEQYF
D gene: -; J gene: TRBJ2-5; V gene: TRBV9; clone size: -; CDR3 DNA: TGTGCCAGCAGCGTAGCTCTGAGTAACCAAGAGACCCAGTACTTC; CDR3 protein: CASSVALSNQETQYF
D gene: -; J gene: TRBJ2-3; V gene: TRBV2; clone size: few; CDR3 DNA: TGTGCCAGCAGACCCGGACACCTAACCACAGATACGCAGTATTTT; CDR3 protein: CASRPGHLTTDTQYF
D gene: -; J gene: TRBJ2-7; V gene: TRBV7-2; clone size: -; CDR3 DNA: TGTGCCAGCAGCTTTGTCGGTAGCTCCTACGAGCAGTACTTC; CDR3 protein: CASSFVGSSYEQYF
D gene: -; J gene: TRBJ2-1; V gene: TRBV5-1; clone size: few; CDR3 DNA: TGCGCCAGCAGCTTGGTCCGACGAGGCGGGAACAATGAGCAGTTCTTC; CDR3 protein: CASSLVRRGGNNEQFF
D gene: TRBD2; J gene: TRBJ2-5; V gene: TRBV20-1; clone size: -; CDR3 DNA: TGCAGTGTTCGGCGGGGGATAGGGGAGACCCAGTACTTC; CDR3 protein: CSVRRGIGETQYF
D gene: -; J gene: TRBJ2-1; V gene: TRBV18; clone size: -; CDR3 DNA: TGTGCCAGCTCACCATTAGGAACTATCGACTACAATGAGCAGTTCTTC; CDR3 protein: CASSPLGTIDYNEQFF
D gene: TRBD2; J gene: TRBJ2-1; V gene: TRBV6-1; clone size: few; CDR3 DNA: TGTGCCAGCAGAAACATGCGGGAGTTCCGCTACAATGAGCAGTTCTTC; CDR3 protein: CASRNMREFRYNEQFF
D gene: -; J gene: TRBJ1-4; V gene: TRBV20-1; clone size: -; CDR3 DNA: TGCAGTGCTAGTACGGGACCTAATGAAAAACTGTTTTTT; CDR3 protein: CSASTGPNEKLFF
D gene: TRBD2; J gene: TRBJ2-1; V gene: TRBV25-1; clone size: -; CDR3 DNA: TGTGCCAGCAGTGTCCGGGGGGGCTCCTACAATGAGCAGTTCTTC; CDR3 protein: CASSVRGGSYNEQFF
D gene: -; J gene: TRBJ2-5; V gene: TRBV27; clone size: -; CDR3 DNA: TGTGCCAGCAGTTCCCCAGGGGTTGGAGAGACCCAGTACTTC; CDR3 protein: CASSSPGVGETQYF
D gene: TRBD1; J gene: TRBJ1-5; V gene: TRBV10-3; clone size: -; CDR3 DNA: TGTGCCACACAGGGGGCGACGAATCAGCCCCAGCATTTT; CDR3 protein: CATQGATNQPQHF
D gene: -; J gene: TRBJ2-1; V gene: TRBV24-1; clone size: many; CDR3 DNA: TGTGCCACCAGTACAAGCAAGAATGAGCAGTTCTTC; CDR3 protein: CATSTSKNEQFF
D gene: -; J gene: TRBJ1-2; V gene: TRBV12-3/TRBV12-4; clone size: many; CDR3 DNA: TGTGCCAGCAGTCGTAAAACAGGAGACTATGGCTACACCTTC; CDR3 protein: CASSRKTGDYGYTF
D gene: -; J gene: TRBJ2-5; V gene: TRBV7-2; clone size: -; CDR3 DNA: TGTGCCAGCATACCAGGGGGGGGTGGGCCAGCGGAGACCCAGTACTTC; CDR3 protein: CASIPGGGGPAETQYF
D gene: -; J gene: TRBJ1-2; V gene: TRBV6-2/TRBV6-3; clone size: few; CDR3 DNA: TGTGCCAGCAGTTACCGGGACGGTTTCACGAACTATGGCTACACCTTC; CDR3 protein: CASSYRDGFTNYGYTF
D gene: -; J gene: TRBJ2-2; V gene: TRBV11-2; clone size: -; CDR3 DNA: TGTGCCAGCAGCCCCGGGAGAACTGTCACCGGGGAGCTGTTTTTT; CDR3 protein: CASSPGRTVTGELFF
D gene: -; J gene: TRBJ2-2; V gene: TRBV18; clone size: -; CDR3 DNA: TGTGCCAGCTCACCGACGTTGGAACAGGCTGCCACCGGGGAGCTGTTTTTT; CDR3 protein: CASSPTLEQAATGELFF
D gene: -; J gene: TRBJ1-3; V gene: TRBV5-1; clone size: few; CDR3 DNA: TGCGCCAGCAGCTTCGGCTTGGGGGCTGACGGAAACACCATATATTTT; CDR3 protein: CASSFGLGADGNTIYF
D gene: TRBD2; J gene: TRBJ2-2; V gene: TRBV5-1; clone size: -; CDR3 DNA: TGCGCCAGCAGATTCAGCGGGAGGCACACCGGGGAGCTGTTTTTT; CDR3 protein: CASRFSGRHTGELFF
D gene: TRBD2; J gene: TRBJ2-1; V gene: TRBV6-1; clone size: few; CDR3 DNA: TGTGCCAGCACTCCACTAGCGGGAGGTCTTGAGCAGTTCTTC; CDR3 protein: CASTPLAGGLEQFF
D gene: -; J gene: TRBJ1-1; V gene: TRBV7-2; clone size: many; CDR3 DNA: TGTGCCAGCAGCTCGGACAGGAACACTGAAGCTTTCTTT; CDR3 protein: CASSSDRNTEAFF
D gene: -; J gene: TRBJ1-2; V gene: TRBV5-1; clone size: -; CDR3 DNA: TGCGCCAGCAGCTACGAGCGGCAGGGAGGTAACTATGGCTACACCTTC; CDR3 protein: CASSYERQGGNYGYTF
D gene: TRBD2; J gene: TRBJ2-7; V gene: TRBV20-1; clone size: few; CDR3 DNA: TGCAGTGCTAGAGATAGGACTAGCGGAAGCTACGAGCAGTACTTC; CDR3 protein: CSARDRTSGSYEQYF
D gene: -; J gene: TRBJ2-1; V gene: TRBV9; clone size: -; CDR3 DNA: TGTGCCAGCAGCGTTGCGGGACGGGCCAATGAGCAGTTCTTC; CDR3 protein: CASSVAGRANEQFF
D gene: -; J gene: TRBJ2-3; V gene: TRBV29-1; clone size: -; CDR3 DNA: TGCAGCGTAGGGGGGTATAGGCGGGAGAGGGCAGATACGCAGTATTTT; CDR3 protein: CSVGGYRRERADTQYF
D gene: -; J gene: TRBJ2-7; V gene: TRBV27; clone size: -; CDR3 DNA: TGTGCCAGCAGCCAAAGCCCGGTCCGGGGCGAGCAGTACTTC; CDR3 protein: CASSQSPVRGEQYF
D gene: -; J gene: TRBJ2-5; V gene: TRBV5-1; clone size: -; CDR3 DNA: TGCGCCAGCAGCTTGGCTGGGGCGGGACAGTACCAAGAGACCCAGTACTTC; CDR3 protein: CASSLAGAGQYQETQYF
D gene: TRBD2; J gene: TRBJ2-5; V gene: TRBV18; clone size: -; CDR3 DNA: TGTGCCAGCTCAAGTGGACTAGCGGTAAATTACCAAGAGACCCAGTACTTC; CDR3 protein: CASSSGLAVNYQETQYF
D gene: TRBD2; J gene: TRBJ2-1; V gene: TRBV12-3/TRBV12-4; clone size: -; CDR3 DNA: TGTGCCAGCAGTCTCACGTCTAGCGGAGAGCAGTTCTTC; CDR3 protein: CASSLTSSGEQFF
D gene: -; J gene: TRBJ2-5; V gene: TRBV5-1; clone size: -; CDR3 DNA: TGCGCCAGCAGCTTGGCCCGGGGCCAAGGAGAGACCCAGTACTTC; CDR3 protein: CASSLARGQGETQYF